The T cell receptor beta chain described here comes from a study of blood T cell dynamics during melanoma immunotherapy. Background on the study: Standard first-line treatment here was pembrolizumab or nivolumab plus ipilimumab in metastatic melanoma.

Time point specified: pre-treatment baseline. Response was assessed by RECIST 1.1 at 12 weeks, except a couple of rapid progressors. Patients had no prior systemic cancer treatment, immunosuppressants or other active cancers. DNA loading was fixed at around 0.35 ug for all bulk PBMC samples. TCRdb keeps only in-frame clones here, not all; method: immunoSEQ multiplex PCR. The sample yields 1,500 to 2,000 clones, around 80% seen once. The starting material was blood, obtained from a patient treated with checkpoint blockade. This sequence was found in a human donor with melanoma.

The CDR3 loop reads CASRRGTAPSYNEQFF. In DNA form, the CDR3 reads TGTGCCAGTAGAAGGGGGACCGCCCCTTCCTACAATGAGCAGTTCTTC. V and J are TRBV19 and TRBJ2-1, with D perhaps TRBD1 (6 bases). The CDR3 loop spans 16 amino acids. V was pared by 6 bases and J by 1 base, with 16 bases between. Looked up from germline, CDR1 is LNHDA and CDR2 is SQIVND (reference sequence).